This record concerns one T cell receptor beta chain sequence. These data are taken from a study of cytomegalovirus exposure and HLA in healthy donors. A multiplex PCR was run with 60 Vbeta primers and 13 Jbeta primers. Repertoires were generated with immunoSEQ multiplex PCR, while TCRdb's copy carries only in-frame clones and drops some. Here the sample spans 120,000 or so clones, 65% to 85% being singletons. V lost 6 bases to trimming and J lost 1 base; unmatched junction nucleotides: 12. CDR1 LGHNT and CDR2 FRNRAP come from the germline V gene. This CDR3 has 17 amino acids. Source material: PBMCs. This sequence was found in a man aged 50-60 years in good health and CMV-seropositive. J is TRBJ1-3 and V is TRBV12-5, with 7 positions matching TRBD1. CDR3 protein: CASGLGYYRGSGNTIYF. The CDR3 DNA is TGTGCTAGTGGCCTAGGATATTACAGGGGATCTGGAAACACCATATATTTT.